Described below is a single T cell receptor beta chain sequence and its context. What it recognizes is unknown. 60 Vbeta and 13 Jbeta primers were used in PCR. Libraries were prepared by immunoSEQ multiplex PCR; TCRdb keeps only in-frame clonotypes and omits some of them. There are some 150,000 clones in the sample; around 80% occur only once, and roughly 1.9% lies in the top ten. These data are taken from a study of cytomegalovirus exposure and HLA in healthy donors. Study-wide points: Solely CMV serostatus was available to characterize immune exposure. More than 150 TCR beta chains were listed as cytomegalovirus-associated.

The CDR3 sequence is 17 residues long. The germline CDR1 and CDR2 sequences are MDHEN and SYDVKM. The V gene end was trimmed by 3 bases and the J gene end by 6 bases; junction bases not matched to a gene: 16. Sequenced sample: PBMCs. The clonotype comes from a woman in her thirties or forties in good health and CMV-seronegative. V gene TRBV28 combines with J gene TRBJ2-7; 8 bases fit TRBD1. CDR3 sequence (DNA): TGTGCCAGCAGTTTTTCCGGACTGACGACAGGGGTAGGCGAGCAGTACTTC. It specifies CASSFSGLTTGVGEQYF.